The next 6 T cell receptor beta chains were all read from a single sample in a study of cytomegalovirus exposure and HLA in healthy donors. Use of 60 Vbeta and 13 Jbeta primers characterized the PCR. The assay was immunoSEQ multiplex PCR, and TCRdb's table has in-frame clones only and misses some. The data show under 300,000 clones, 84% seen once. The sequenced material came from PBMCs. Receptors originate from a middle-aged woman in good health and CMV-seropositive.

This chain uses TRBV9 with TRBJ1-6, with D maybe TRBD1 (6 bases). V was trimmed by 0 bases and J by 10 bases, leaving 14 bases between them. Germline CDR1 reads SGDLS; CDR2 reads YYNGEE. CDR3 length: 15 amino acids. The DNA of the CDR3 is TGTGCCAGCAGCGTAGCGGTGAACAGGGAATCACCCCTCCACTTT. It translates to CASSVAVNRESPLHF.

This chain links TRBV11-2 with TRBJ2-1; 10 nucleotides align to TRBD2. This CDR3 has 16 amino acids. J lost 6 bases, V lost 8 bases, and 13 bases had no gene match. Looked up from germline, CDR1 is SGHAT and CDR2 is FQNNGV. CDR3 region: CASGRYTGTSVNEQFF. CDR3 DNA sequence: TGTGCCAGCGGAAGATACACCGGGACTAGCGTCAATGAGCAGTTCTTC.

V is TRBV6-1 and J is TRBJ2-7, with D unclear. V gave up 7 bases and J gave up 4 bases, with 8 bases separating them. This CDR3 region has 11 residues. The germline V gene encodes CDR1 MNHNS and CDR2 SASEGT. The CDR3 region has the DNA TGTGCCAGCATCCAATTTTACGAGCAGTACTTC. This encodes CASIQFYEQYF.

The rearrangement joins TRBV25-1 to TRBJ2-2; D is unresolved. Trimming stripped 6 bases from V and 1 base from J, with 9 bases between. Per the germline V gene, CDR1 is MGHDK and CDR2 is SYGVNS. CDR3 length: 14 amino acids. CDR3 loop: CASSGVQNTGELFF. For the CDR3, the DNA is TGTGCCAGCAGCGGAGTGCAGAACACCGGGGAGCTGTTTTTT.

The chain employs TRBV13 and TRBJ2-7, with D possibly being TRBD2 (5 bases). Looked up from germline, CDR1 is PRHDT and CDR2 is FYEKMQ (reference sequence). The CDR3 runs to 11 residues. Trimming pared 5 bases from V and 5 bases from J, leaving 7 bases between. The CDR3 bases are TGTGCCAGCAGCACTAGACACGAGCAGTACTTC. As protein: CASSTRHEQYF.

The rearrangement joins TRBV7-9 to TRBJ1-5, with 8 nucleotides matching TRBD1. The V gene's germline CDR1 is SEHNR and CDR2 FQNEAQ (reference sequence). The CDR3 runs to 14 residues. V trimming: 5 bases; J trimming: 7 bases; junction bases outside the gene matches: 7. In nucleotides, the CDR3 is TGTGCCAGCAGCAAGGACAGGGTGGAGCAGCCCCAGCATTTT. Translating it yields CASSKDRVEQPQHF.